These T cell receptor beta chains were read from a single sample in a study of T-cell reconstitution after alpha-beta-depleted transplantation in children. One entry per CDR3 protein, called by TCRdb with MiXCR from the PCR reads. The sample yields around 600,000 distinct CDR3 sequences, around 17% seen once. The input for sequencing was PBMCs from the stem cell graft donor, taken from the stem cell graft. These receptors originate from a human donor who donated a stem cell graft to a child with acute myeloid leukemia. CDR3s include the opening cysteine and the closing phenylalanine or tryptophan.

j_gene: TRBJ2-1
v_gene: TRBV27
CDR3aa: CASSEQGDYNEQFF

j_gene: TRBJ2-1
v_gene: TRBV20-1
CDR3aa: CSARRPGGEQFF

j_gene: TRBJ2-4
v_gene: TRBV29-1
CDR3aa: CSTWTGVIQYF

j_gene: TRBJ1-1
v_gene: TRBV5-1
CDR3aa: CASSLAQDLNTEAFF

j_gene: TRBJ2-3
v_gene: TRBV20-1
CDR3aa: CTSAGTGAITDTQYF

j_gene: TRBJ2-1
v_gene: TRBV9
CDR3aa: CASSVLSGGVNEQFF

j_gene: TRBJ1-2
v_gene: TRBV6-5
CDR3aa: CASSYEAYGYTF

j_gene: TRBJ1-5
v_gene: TRBV20-1
CDR3aa: CSASTGVGQPQHF

j_gene: TRBJ1-2
v_gene: TRBV20-1
CDR3aa: CSASSGGYTF

j_gene: TRBJ2-1
v_gene: TRBV20-1
CDR3aa: CSATPGVGTQFF

j_gene: TRBJ2-1
v_gene: TRBV20-1
CDR3aa: CSARLGGGATEQFF

j_gene: TRBJ1-5
v_gene: TRBV7-2
CDR3aa: CASSYYTGAGQPQHF

j_gene: TRBJ1-1
v_gene: TRBV7-3
CDR3aa: CASSPRAGSEAFF

j_gene: TRBJ2-1
v_gene: TRBV20-1
CDR3aa: CSAPTYNEQFF

j_gene: TRBJ2-5
v_gene: TRBV7-7
CDR3aa: CASSRGGSGTIQETQYF

j_gene: TRBJ1-2
v_gene: TRBV15
CDR3aa: CATNNRVSYGYTF

j_gene: TRBJ2-1
v_gene: TRBV6-2/TRBV6-3
CDR3aa: CASSTTAAGGRNEQFF

j_gene: TRBJ1-2
v_gene: TRBV12-3/TRBV12-4
CDR3aa: CASSPGQGFGYTF

j_gene: TRBJ2-2
v_gene: TRBV7-6
CDR3aa: CASSLAVLAGTGELFF

j_gene: TRBJ1-1
v_gene: TRBV2
CDR3aa: CASYSQGMAFF

j_gene: TRBJ2-5
v_gene: TRBV12-3/TRBV12-4
CDR3aa: CASSHPGGETQYF

j_gene: TRBJ1-2
v_gene: TRBV12-3/TRBV12-4
CDR3aa: CASSTGPGRSGYTF

j_gene: TRBJ2-3
v_gene: TRBV20-1
CDR3aa: CSAPGRGGTDTQYF

j_gene: TRBJ1-2
v_gene: TRBV5-1
CDR3aa: CASSSTVRDRDGYTF

j_gene: TRBJ2-1
v_gene: TRBV20-1
CDR3aa: CSAREVNNEQFF

j_gene: TRBJ1-1
v_gene: TRBV20-1
CDR3aa: CSARASGQGAAFF

j_gene: TRBJ1-1
v_gene: TRBV4-2
CDR3aa: CASSQAGREWEAFF

j_gene: TRBJ2-5
v_gene: TRBV24-1
CDR3aa: CATSDLPTGLEETQYF

j_gene: TRBJ2-6
v_gene: TRBV12-3/TRBV12-4
CDR3aa: CASSLDGTSVSGANVLTF

j_gene: TRBJ2-7
v_gene: TRBV12-3/TRBV12-4
CDR3aa: CASSRRDRAPYEQYF

j_gene: TRBJ2-3
v_gene: TRBV15
CDR3aa: CATSRDPFERGGSGDTQYF

j_gene: TRBJ2-2
v_gene: TRBV29-1
CDR3aa: CSAAGTPAGELFF

j_gene: TRBJ1-4
v_gene: TRBV18
CDR3aa: CASSPQPMDEKLFF

j_gene: TRBJ2-1
v_gene: TRBV5-1
CDR3aa: CASSFRGIEGEQFF

j_gene: TRBJ1-2
v_gene: TRBV7-2
CDR3aa: CASSRPGQGRYTF

j_gene: TRBJ1-2
v_gene: TRBV2
CDR3aa: CASSETVYGYTF

j_gene: TRBJ1-1
v_gene: TRBV29-1
CDR3aa: CSVEGAKAEAFF

j_gene: TRBJ2-1
v_gene: TRBV2
CDR3aa: CASSGMAAPYNEQFF

j_gene: TRBJ2-5
v_gene: TRBV20-1
CDR3aa: CCASARQGRSQETQYF

j_gene: TRBJ2-7
v_gene: TRBV29-1
CDR3aa: CSVDSGAYEQYF

j_gene: TRBJ1-6
v_gene: TRBV24-1
CDR3aa: CATSDSRQGASSPLHF

j_gene: TRBJ2-1
v_gene: TRBV7-9
CDR3aa: CASSSSGEYNDQFF

j_gene: TRBJ1-4
v_gene: TRBV5-1
CDR3aa: CASSWGQGVDEKLFF

j_gene: TRBJ1-5
v_gene: TRBV20-1
CDR3aa: CSARGPKNSNQPQHF

j_gene: TRBJ2-2
v_gene: TRBV5-4
CDR3aa: CASSLGRGAITGELFF

j_gene: TRBJ1-4
v_gene: TRBV25-1
CDR3aa: CASSGIEKLFF

j_gene: TRBJ2-7
v_gene: TRBV6-2/TRBV6-3
CDR3aa: CASSYSDTYEQYF

j_gene: TRBJ2-2
v_gene: TRBV7-9
CDR3aa: CASSFTTTNTGELFF

j_gene: TRBJ1-5
v_gene: TRBV12-3/TRBV12-4
CDR3aa: CASSPRQGANQPQHF

j_gene: TRBJ1-5
v_gene: TRBV6-6
CDR3aa: CASRFGQAQHF

j_gene: TRBJ1-2
v_gene: TRBV20-1
CDR3aa: CSAFRAANYGYTF

j_gene: TRBJ2-5
v_gene: TRBV6-1
CDR3aa: CASRLLAGGSQETQYF

j_gene: TRBJ1-2
v_gene: TRBV27
CDR3aa: CASSPLGGDGYTF